A selection of T cell receptor beta chains follows, all from one sample in a study of T cell responses to AZD1222 COVID-19 vaccine. Profiling relied on immunoSEQ multiplex PCR, and the TCRdb table lists in-frame clones only, not all of them. The sample has roughly 130,000 clones, about 91% seen once. Sequencing used peripheral blood, obtained on day 0 of AZD1222 vaccination. The receptors come from an adult in good health. Both conserved end residues are part of each CDR3. D genes are given only for firm matches. The size entry is marked missing in some rows and otherwise reads once, few, many or a size class.

TRBV7-9	.	TRBD1	TRBJ1-1	CASTLGQENTEAFF	TGTGCCAGCACCCTGGGACAGGAGAACACTGAAGCTTTCTTT
TRBV4-1	.	.	TRBJ2-7	CASSQESGHLREQYF	TGCGCCAGCAGCCAGGAAAGTGGACACCTTCGGGAGCAGTACTTC
TRBV28	once	.	TRBJ1-2	CASSLGMVGYTF	TGTGCCAGCAGTTTGGGGATGGTAGGCTACACCTTC
TRBV27	.	TRBD1	TRBJ1-2	CASSYRGINYGYTF	TGTGCCAGCAGTTACAGGGGAATTAACTATGGCTACACCTTC
TRBV27	.	.	TRBJ2-2	CASSRTRTANTGELFF	TGTGCCAGCAGTCGGACGCGGACCGCGAACACCGGGGAGCTGTTTTTT
TRBV2	.	TRBD1	TRBJ1-2	CASGGQGHYGYTF	TGTGCCAGCGGAGGACAGGGGCACTATGGCTACACCTTC
TRBV10-3	.	.	TRBJ2-1	CAMQQESGNEQFF	TGTGCCATGCAGCAAGAGAGCGGCAATGAGCAGTTCTTC
TRBV6-6	.	.	TRBJ2-2	CASSYQGGGDTGELFF	TGTGCCAGCAGTTACCAAGGAGGAGGGGACACCGGGGAGCTGTTTTTT
TRBV28	.	.	TRBJ2-5	CASSLLRGGETQYF	TGTGCCAGCAGTTTACTCAGGGGGGGAGAGACCCAGTACTTC
TRBV9	once	.	TRBJ2-3	CASSALAEDTDTQYF	TGTGCCAGCAGCGCCCTGGCGGAGGACACAGATACGCAGTATTTT
TRBV7-2	.	.	TRBJ2-1	CASRAYLGGSMYEQFF	TGTGCCAGCAGAGCGTACTTAGGAGGCTCGATGTATGAGCAGTTCTTC
TRBV11-2	.	.	TRBJ2-4	CASSLERVKNIQYF	TGTGCCAGCAGCTTAGAAAGGGTGAAAAACATTCAGTACTTC
TRBV11-2	.	TRBD2	TRBJ2-1	CASRVSLAGVGDGEQFF	TGTGCCAGCAGAGTAAGTCTAGCGGGGGTAGGGGATGGGGAGCAGTTCTTC
TRBV5-1	.	TRBD2	TRBJ2-7	CASSSRPGGDEQYF	TGCGCCAGCAGCTCCCGACCGGGAGGGGACGAGCAGTACTTC
TRBV28	.	.	TRBJ1-2	CASSPDNLNRYGYTF	TGTGCCAGCAGTCCCGACAACCTGAACCGCTATGGCTACACCTTC
TRBV7-3	.	.	TRBJ2-1	CASSPGASLRQFF	TGTGCCAGCAGCCCAGGGGCTAGTCTTCGACAGTTCTTC
TRBV7-8	.	.	TRBJ2-4	CASSSLGPRDIQYF	TGTGCCAGCAGCTCCCTCGGGCCTCGAGACATTCAGTACTTC
TRBV23-1	.	TRBD1	TRBJ1-4	CASWDPGQGQSLDEKLFF	TGCGCCAGCTGGGACCCGGGACAGGGACAAAGCTTGGATGAAAAACTGTTTTTT
TRBV7-7	.	TRBD2	TRBJ2-5	CASSLGTSRETQYF	TGTGCCAGCAGCTTGGGGACTAGCCGAGAGACCCAGTACTTC
TRBV28	once	.	TRBJ1-2	CASSLPAYRSGYGYTF	TGTGCCAGCAGTTTACCAGCCTATCGATCGGGCTATGGCTACACCTTC
TRBV7-9	.	TRBD2	TRBJ2-1	CASSSYGLDTEQFF	TGTGCCAGCAGCTCCTACGGACTAGACACTGAGCAGTTCTTC
TRBV5-8	.	TRBD1	TRBJ2-1	CASSSGTGANNEQFF	TGTGCCAGCAGCTCCGGGACAGGGGCGAACAATGAGCAGTTCTTC
TRBV28	.	.	TRBJ2-1	CASSYRYNEQFF	TGTGCCAGCAGTTACCGATACAATGAGCAGTTCTTC
TRBV4-3	.	.	TRBJ1-4	CASSTGANEKLFF	TGCGCCAGCAGCACGGGGGCTAATGAAAAACTGTTTTTT
TRBV4-3	.	.	TRBJ1-6	CASSQGLNNSPLHF	TGCGCCAGCAGCCAAGGTTTAAATAATTCACCCCTCCACTTT
TRBV10-3	.	TRBD1	TRBJ1-1	CAISDRDRGFF	TGTGCCATCAGTGACCGGGACAGGGGTTTCTTT
TRBV6-5	.	.	TRBJ1-5	CASRASNQPQHF	TGTGCCAGCAGAGCTAGCAATCAGCCCCAGCATTTT
TRBV9	.	.	TRBJ2-7	CASSVGAGLSYEQYF	TGTGCCAGCAGCGTAGGAGCGGGCCTCTCCTACGAGCAGTACTTC
TRBV6-5	.	TRBD1	TRBJ2-7	CASSYRDRGPNEQYF	TGTGCCAGCAGTTACAGGGACAGGGGGCCCAACGAGCAGTACTTC
TRBV19	.	.	TRBJ1-6	CASSMRVQSSYNSPLHF	TGTGCCAGTAGTATGCGGGTGCAGAGCTCCTATAATTCACCCCTCCACTTT
TRBV9	.	.	TRBJ2-2	CASSVGISGNTGELFF	TGTGCCAGCAGCGTAGGGATTAGCGGTAACACCGGGGAGCTGTTTTTT